The present TCR beta chain was sequenced within a study of T cells in Graves' hyperthyroidism and ophthalmopathy. CDR1 and CDR2 (germline): SGHTA, FQGTGA. The CDR3 loop spans 15 amino acids. V dropped 1 base and J dropped 3 bases, with 10 bases sitting between them. RNA transcripts yielded amplified TCR beta CDR3 regions. Primed by the HTBI set, a first-round RT-PCR was run on the TCR CDR3. TCRdb called the multiplex PCR reads again in MiXCR, with one record for every CDR3 protein. The profile shows about 640,000 distinct CDR3 sequences, more than 14% of them singletons. Sequencing used blood. This chain uses TRBV7-3 with TRBJ2-1; TRBD2 might be the D (6 bases). This clonotype was obtained from a woman between 50 and 59 years old with Graves' ophthalmopathy. CDR3 in DNA: TGTGCCAGCAGCTTAATCGGGAGTATCTACAATGAGCAGTTCTTC. This sequence encodes CASSLIGSIYNEQFF.